This note documents a single TCR beta chain sequence. This clonotype has only a few counts. What this receptor recognizes is not known. Per-nucleotide qualities are absent, and no much larger clonotype sits a single base away. The library was obtained by RT-PCR. Sequenced on a NextSeq 550. TCRdb trimmed public reads at Q25 via fastp, called clones via MiXCR and kept in-frame beta chains. Identical CDR3 proteins give one entry, which carries the most common genes and DNA. For this sample the table gives about 200,000 distinct CDR3 sequences, of which less than 50% were detected only once. About 9.9% of the sample comes from the top ten. The sample originates from a study of patients and donors after allogeneic stem cell transplantation (dated by TCRdb to between 2020 and 2021). The receptor's source is a human donor who was either an allogeneic HSCT recipient or a stem cell or donor lymphocyte infusion donor (not recorded which). It is not recorded whose cells these are; they may come from a transplant donor. The sample was blood, either unsorted or a sorted T cell fraction (not recorded which).

The DNA sequence is as follows: TGTGCCAGCAGTTTAGCGCGGGGCGGCCAGCCCCAGCATTTT. This translates into CASSLARGGQPQHF. The chain is made from TRBV12-3 or TRBV12-4 and TRBJ1-5, and TRBD1 may be the D gene, going by 5 matching bases. V is shortened by 0 bases, J by 7 bases, and the region joining them spans 10 bases. Taken from cysteine to phenylalanine, the CDR3 has 14 residues. The kept DNA is CDR3 alone, 42 bases in frame from the first base.